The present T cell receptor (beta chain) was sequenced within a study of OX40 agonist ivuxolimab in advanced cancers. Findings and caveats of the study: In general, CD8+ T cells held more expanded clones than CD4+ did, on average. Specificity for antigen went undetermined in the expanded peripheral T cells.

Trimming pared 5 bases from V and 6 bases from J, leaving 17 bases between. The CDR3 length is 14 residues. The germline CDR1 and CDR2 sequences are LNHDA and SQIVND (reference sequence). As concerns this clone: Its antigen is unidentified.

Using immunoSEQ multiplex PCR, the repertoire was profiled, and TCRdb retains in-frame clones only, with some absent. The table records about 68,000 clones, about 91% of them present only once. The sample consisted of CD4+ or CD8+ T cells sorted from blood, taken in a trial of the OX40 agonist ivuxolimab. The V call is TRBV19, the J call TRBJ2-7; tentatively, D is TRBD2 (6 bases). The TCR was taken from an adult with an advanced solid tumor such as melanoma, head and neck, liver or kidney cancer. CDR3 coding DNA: TGTGCCAGTAGTCTCGGACTACCCGCCGGCGAGCAGTACTTC. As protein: CASSLGLPAGEQYF. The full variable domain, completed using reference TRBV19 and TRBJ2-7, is DGGITQSPKYLFRKEGQNVTLSCEQNLNHDAMYWYRQDPGQGLRLIYYSQIVNDFQKGDIAEGYSVSREKKESFPLTVTSAQKNPTAFYLCASSLGLPAGEQYFGPGTRLTVT.